This T cell receptor beta chain was captured by sequencing in a study of T-cell reconstitution after alpha-beta-depleted transplantation in children. Study-wide findings and caveats: After one year, T-cell counts and TCRbeta diversity mostly came from new T cells.

Unique molecular identifiers were incorporated during preparation of the TCRbeta library. Each CDR3 protein is one row after TCRdb ran MiXCR on the PCR reads. The sample shows 250,000 to 300,000 distinct CDR3 sequences, less than 9.5% of them seen only once. A remark on this clonotype: Its antigen is currently unknown.

This CDR3 spans 18 amino acids. This rearrangement joins TRBV21-1 to TRBJ2-3; the D call of TRBD1 is as the table states it, not checked on the DNA. TRBV21-1 is annotated as a pseudogene. The input for sequencing was peripheral blood, taken 360 days after TCRalphabeta/CD19-depleted stem cell transplant. This sequence originates from a female patient aged 2-9 years who had a stem cell transplant for Fanconi anemia, so the T cells may come from the graft donor. Written as DNA, the CDR3 is TGTGCCAGCAGCCCACGACAGGATTGGGGACTTCACACAGATACGCAGTATTTT. It yields the protein CASSPRQDWGLHTDTQYF.